Reported below is one T cell receptor beta chain. What it recognizes is unknown. J was trimmed by 4 bases and V by 6 bases; bases with no gene match: 15. Germline V gives CDR1 DFQATT, CDR2 SNEGSKA (reference sequence). The CDR3 runs 16 residues. The data derive from a study of identical twins. Whole-study findings and limits: Twins' surplus sharing was weaker for beta out-of-frame sequences.

TCRdb re-called the 5' RACE reads through MiXCR, storing one row per CDR3 protein. The sample comprises 1.5 million or so distinct CDR3 sequences, 32% of which are singletons, and about 0.27% rests with the top ten. The TCR was taken from a newborn girl in good health. The sequencing sample was made of cord blood. The rearrangement uses TRBV20-1 and TRBJ2-3, with 8 positions matching TRBD2. The CDR3 is CSALGDGSGRSDTQYF. The CDR3 DNA reads TGCAGTGCCCTAGGTGATGGAAGCGGGAGATCAGATACGCAGTATTTT.